Sequencing of this T cell receptor (beta chain) was carried out in a study of blood T cell repertoires in COVID-19. In the study overall: COVID-19 samples collected from the United States, Italy and Spain covered acute and convalescent phases. In each case, the material was cDNA or gDNA derived from T cells, B-cell-depleted T cells, or PBMCs.

Per the authors' pipeline: From reference gene primer amplification, estimates of nucleated cell counts were derived. TCRdb keeps only in-frame clones here, not all; method: immunoSEQ multiplex PCR. V and J calls and clone size are given by that table; D and trimming were obtained from the DNA. This sample has roughly 86,000 clones, with about 86% found just once. The CDR3 is 15 amino acids. Germline CDR1 reads DFQATT; CDR2 reads SNEGSKA (reference sequence). V was shortened by 3 bases and J by 3 bases, with 17 bases between the two germline ends. This receptor was taken from a man aged 60 to 75 with acute or convalescent COVID-19. The chain employs TRBV20-1 and TRBJ1-1, with D tentatively TRBD1 (6 bases). Sequencing used peripheral blood. The CDR3 sequence is CSASPGEGVYTEAFF. DNA for the CDR3: TGCAGTGCTAGTCCCGGGGAGGGGGTGTACACTGAAGCTTTCTTT.